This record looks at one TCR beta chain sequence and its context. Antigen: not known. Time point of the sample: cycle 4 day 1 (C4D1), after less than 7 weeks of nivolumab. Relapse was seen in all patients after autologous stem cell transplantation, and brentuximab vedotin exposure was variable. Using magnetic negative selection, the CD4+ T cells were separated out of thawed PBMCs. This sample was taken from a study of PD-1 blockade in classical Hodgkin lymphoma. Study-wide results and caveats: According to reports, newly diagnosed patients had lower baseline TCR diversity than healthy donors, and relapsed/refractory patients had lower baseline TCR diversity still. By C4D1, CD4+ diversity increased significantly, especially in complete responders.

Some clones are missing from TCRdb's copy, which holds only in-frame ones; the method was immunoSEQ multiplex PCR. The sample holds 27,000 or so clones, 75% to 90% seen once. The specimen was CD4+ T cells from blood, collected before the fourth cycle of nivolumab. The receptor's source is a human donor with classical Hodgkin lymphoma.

In DNA, the CDR3 is TGTGCCAGCAGCCAAGGGAACAGGGGCTACACTGAAGCTTTCTTT. Its protein product is CASSQGNRGYTEAFF. This chain connects TRBV14 to TRBJ1-1; 7 positions match TRBD1. The CDR3 consists of 15 residues. Germline V gene data show CDR1 as SGHDN and CDR2 as FVKESK. Trimming at V came to 1 base and at J to 3 bases, leaving 5 bases not matched to a gene.